The rows below give T cell receptor beta chains drawn from one sample of a study of cytomegalovirus exposure and HLA in healthy donors. The method was immunoSEQ multiplex PCR; TCRdb's version includes in-frame clones alone and lacks a portion of them. The data contain some 160,000 clones, over 75% of them singletons. The specimen sequenced was PBMCs. The origin of the receptors is a man aged 50-59 years in good health and CMV-seropositive. CDR3s include the opening cysteine and the closing phenylalanine or tryptophan. D genes are given only for firm matches. Clone size appears in some rows only: once, few, many, or a class for an expanded clone.

- TRBJ1-5 - TRBV28 CASSFAPGNQPQHF TGTGCCAGCAGTTTCGCTCCGGGCAATCAGCCCCAGCATTTT
- TRBJ2-5 - TRBV5-1 CASSKGAETQYF TGCGCCAGCAGCAAGGGAGCGGAGACCCAGTACTTC
- TRBJ1-2 few TRBV2 CASSPRQDHGYTF TGTGCCAGCAGCCCCAGACAGGACCATGGCTACACCTTC
- TRBJ1-5 - TRBV7-8 CASSLVVDQPQHF TGTGCCAGCAGCTTAGTAGTAGATCAGCCCCAGCATTTT
- TRBJ1-5 - TRBV14 CASSQGLNQPQHF TGTGCCAGCAGCCAGGGACTTAATCAGCCCCAGCATTTT
- TRBJ1-2 once TRBV5-1 CASSFTGPGYTF TGCGCCAGCAGCTTTACAGGGCCCGGCTACACCTTC
- TRBJ2-5 - TRBV11-2 CASSLDREETQYF TGTGCCAGCAGCTTAGACCGCGAAGAGACCCAGTACTTC
- TRBJ1-5 - TRBV5-5 CASSLVVSPSNQPQHF TGTGCCAGCAGCTTGGTTGTGAGTCCTAGCAATCAGCCCCAGCATTTT
- TRBJ2-2 - TRBV29-1 CSVEAGVSTGELFF TGCAGCGTTGAAGCGGGGGTCAGCACCGGGGAGCTGTTTTTT
- TRBJ2-1 - TRBV13 CASSLGRTGREQFF TGTGCCAGCAGCTTAGGGCGCACAGGGCGCGAGCAGTTCTTC
- TRBJ2-1 - TRBV7-8 CASSFQGSSYNEQFF TGTGCCAGCAGCTTCCAGGGAAGCTCCTACAATGAGCAGTTCTTC
TRBD2 TRBJ2-7 - TRBV5-1 CASRDRTSGSYEQYF TGCGCCAGCAGAGATCGGACTAGCGGGTCCTACGAGCAGTACTTC
- TRBJ2-1 - TRBV28 CASRGLYNEQFF TGTGCCAGCAGAGGACTCTACAATGAGCAGTTCTTC
- TRBJ2-1 few TRBV28 CASRSYNEQFF TGTGCCAGCAGATCATACAATGAGCAGTTCTTC
- TRBJ1-3 - TRBV14 CASSQGHSLSGNTIYF TGTGCCAGCAGCCAAGGGCATTCTCTCTCTGGAAACACCATATATTTT
TRBD1 TRBJ1-3 once TRBV18 CASSPGQGNTIYF TGTGCCAGCTCACCGGGACAGGGAAACACCATATATTTT
- TRBJ2-7 - TRBV11-3 CASSLSETYEQYF TGTGCCAGCAGCTTATCGGAGACCTACGAGCAGTACTTC
TRBD2 TRBJ2-1 - TRBV5-1 CASKHGLVNEQFF TGCGCCAGCAAACACGGACTAGTGAATGAGCAGTTCTTC